Listed below are T cell receptor beta chains from one sample, sequenced in a study of blood T cell repertoires in COVID-19. Generated by immunoSEQ multiplex PCR, the TCRdb table keeps only in-frame clones and is missing some. The profile shows over 150,000 clones, 70% to 80% of them singletons. The sequenced sample was PBMCs or T cells enriched from blood (not recorded which). These receptors came from a woman between 50 and 59 years old who had recovered from COVID-19. Both conserved end residues are part of each CDR3. The D gene is left open where the match is weak. Expanded clones are given a class, and other clones once, few, many or no size at all.

>TRBV19|NA|TRBJ2-2|TRBD2
CASLREAGATGELFF
TGTGCCAGCCTCCGGGAAGCGGGAGCAACCGGGGAGCTGTTTTTT
>TRBV10-3|once|TRBJ2-1|TRBD2
CAIRGAGETVYNEQFF
TGTGCCATCAGGGGAGCGGGGGAGACTGTTTACAATGAGCAGTTCTTC
>TRBV21-1|few|TRBJ2-7|NA
CASSKVRGLYEQYF
TGTGCCAGCAGCAAAGTAAGGGGATTATACGAGCAGTACTTC
>TRBV6-2/TRBV6-3|NA|TRBJ2-2|TRBD1
CASSLTGQGATGELFF
TGTGCCAGCAGTCTCACGGGACAGGGGGCCACCGGGGAGCTGTTTTTT
>TRBV14|NA|TRBJ2-7|NA
CASSHFDLYEQYF
TGTGCCAGCAGCCATTTCGACTTATACGAGCAGTACTTC
>TRBV27|few|TRBJ1-5|NA
CASSIGGSYNQPQHF
TGTGCCAGCAGTATCGGCGGCAGTTACAATCAGCCCCAGCATTTT
>TRBV6-2/TRBV6-3|NA|TRBJ2-2|TRBD1
CASSSTGTGRLNTGELFF
TGTGCCAGCAGCTCCACCGGGACAGGGCGCCTTAACACCGGGGAGCTGTTTTTT
>TRBV5-1|NA|TRBJ2-5|NA
CASSLGSSVQETQYF
TGCGCCAGCAGCTTGGGGAGTAGCGTGCAAGAGACCCAGTACTTC
>TRBV10-3|NA|TRBJ2-3|TRBD2
CAISEITSGNTDTQYF
TGTGCCATCAGTGAGATCACTAGCGGGAATACAGATACGCAGTATTTT
>TRBV5-1|once|TRBJ1-2|NA
CASSSTGPYGYTF
TGCGCCAGCAGCTCGACAGGCCCCTATGGCTACACCTTC
>TRBV28|NA|TRBJ1-5|TRBD1
CASSKGARGNQPQHF
TGTGCCAGCAGCAAGGGGGCGCGGGGCAATCAGCCCCAGCATTTT
>TRBV11-1|NA|TRBJ1-1|TRBD1
CASSSQGASGTEAFF
TGTGCCAGCAGCTCTCAGGGGGCGTCGGGCACTGAAGCTTTCTTT
>TRBV29-1|NA|TRBJ2-5|TRBD1
CSVEAHRGETQYF
TGCAGCGTTGAAGCCCACAGGGGTGAGACCCAGTACTTC
>TRBV6-1|NA|TRBJ1-2|TRBD1
CASSETGGSGYTF
TGTGCCAGCAGTGAAACAGGGGGCTCTGGCTACACCTTC
>TRBV5-8|few|TRBJ2-7|NA
CASSLQGRNYEQYF
TGTGCCAGCAGCTTGCAGGGCAGAAACTACGAGCAGTACTTC
>TRBV12-2|NA|TRBJ2-5|NA
CASRTRQGRETQYF
TGTGCAAGTCGCACCCGACAGGGTAGAGAGACCCAGTACTTC
>TRBV7-2|once|TRBJ1-2|NA
CASSSQGWYGYTF
TGTGCCAGCAGCTCTCAGGGTTGGTATGGCTACACCTTC
>TRBV11-3|NA|TRBJ1-6|NA
CASSLGASAPLHF
TGTGCCAGCAGCCTGGGGGCAAGCGCACCCCTCCACTTT
>TRBV10-1|NA|TRBJ2-7|TRBD2
CASSESGGLEQYF
TGCGCCAGCAGTGAGTCCGGGGGGTTAGAGCAGTACTTC
>TRBV30|NA|TRBJ1-5|NA
CAWSRDLSRGRGEPQHF
TGTGCCTGGAGCCGGGACCTCTCGCGGGGTCGGGGTGAGCCCCAGCATTTT
>TRBV14|once|TRBJ1-3|NA
CASRPVESSGNTIYF
TGTGCCAGCAGACCGGTAGAGAGCTCTGGAAACACCATATATTTT
>TRBV10-3|NA|TRBJ2-2|TRBD1
CAISARQGVITGELFF
TGTGCCATCAGCGCGCGACAGGGGGTGATAACCGGGGAGCTGTTTTTT
>TRBV6-5|NA|TRBJ2-7|NA
CASSLRASYEQYF
TGTGCCAGCAGCTTGCGCGCTTCCTACGAGCAGTACTTC
>TRBV27|NA|TRBJ2-7|NA
CASRSYTGLEQYF
TGTGCCAGCAGATCCTACACAGGGCTCGAGCAGTACTTC
>TRBV7-9|NA|TRBJ2-7|NA
CASSLGFERRNYYEQYF
TGTGCCAGCAGCTTAGGATTCGAGAGGCGTAATTACTACGAGCAGTACTTC
>TRBV6-5|NA|TRBJ2-5|NA
CASSRDFGGETQYF
TGTGCCAGCAGCCGGGACTTTGGGGGAGAGACCCAGTACTTC
>TRBV28|NA|TRBJ2-3|NA
CASLSTGTDTQYF
TGTGCCAGCCTATCGACAGGCACAGATACGCAGTATTTT
>TRBV27|NA|TRBJ1-1|NA
CASSRGPTPNTEAFF
TGTGCCAGCAGCCGGGGTCCAACCCCGAACACTGAAGCTTTCTTT
>TRBV24-1|NA|TRBJ1-6|NA
CATSDFPNSPLHF
TGTGCCACCAGTGATTTTCCGAATTCACCCCTCCACTTT
>TRBV7-8|NA|TRBJ2-1|TRBD1
CASSGDRGRGEQFF
TGTGCCAGCAGCGGAGACAGGGGTCGGGGTGAGCAGTTCTTC
>TRBV21-1|NA|TRBJ1-1|NA
CASSKPRGSGRLPNPMNTEAFF
TGTGCCAGCAGCAAACCCAGGGGCAGCGGCCGGTTGCCGAACCCCATGAACACTGAAGCTTTCTTT
>TRBV5-4|NA|TRBJ2-7|TRBD1
CASSRGQGTYEQYF
TGTGCCAGCAGCCGTGGACAGGGAACCTACGAGCAGTACTTC
>TRBV7-8|NA|TRBJ2-7|TRBD1
CASSLGQGQAYEQYF
TGTGCCAGCAGCTTGGGACAGGGGCAGGCCTACGAGCAGTACTTC
>TRBV7-2|NA|TRBJ1-2|TRBD1
CASSRGDRENYGYTF
TGTGCCAGCAGCCGCGGAGACAGGGAGAACTATGGCTACACCTTC
>TRBV30|NA|TRBJ2-3|TRBD1
CAWSGYRQGALDTQYF
TGTGCCTGGAGTGGCTACCGACAGGGGGCTTTGGATACGCAGTATTTT
>TRBV5-1|once|TRBJ2-7|TRBD2
CASSVTSGSSEQYF
TGCGCCAGCAGCGTGACTAGCGGGAGCTCCGAGCAGTACTTC
>TRBV11-2|NA|TRBJ2-7|NA
CASSLKSSGGSYEQYF
TGTGCCAGCAGCCTTAAGAGTAGCGGAGGCTCCTACGAGCAGTACTTC
>TRBV19|few|TRBJ1-2|TRBD1
CASSEGQGADYGYTF
TGTGCCAGTAGTGAGGGACAGGGGGCTGACTATGGCTACACCTTC
>TRBV11-1|NA|TRBJ2-1|TRBD2
CASSLDGGFYNEQFF
TGTGCCAGCAGCTTAGACGGGGGGTTTTACAATGAGCAGTTCTTC
>TRBV28|NA|TRBJ1-3|NA
CASSLIGPHGNTIYF
TGTGCCAGCAGTTTGATTGGCCCCCATGGAAACACCATATATTTT
>TRBV28|NA|TRBJ2-1|NA
CASSVRLGSYNEQFF
TGTGCCAGCAGTGTGCGACTAGGCTCCTACAATGAGCAGTTCTTC
>TRBV5-1|NA|TRBJ1-1|TRBD1
CASSVTGGRTEAFF
TGCGCCAGCAGCGTAACAGGGGGCCGGACTGAAGCTTTCTTT
>TRBV18|NA|TRBJ2-1|TRBD1
CASSPATGRAGNEQFF
TGTGCCAGCTCACCCGCGACAGGGCGGGCTGGCAATGAGCAGTTCTTC
>TRBV30|NA|TRBJ2-1|NA
CAWSVPGTMREQFF
TGTGCCTGGAGTGTCCCCGGAACCATGAGGGAGCAGTTCTTC
>TRBV27|NA|TRBJ2-5|TRBD1
CAAGDSGQETQYF
TGTGCCGCCGGGGACAGCGGACAAGAGACCCAGTACTTC
>TRBV6-5|NA|TRBJ2-1|TRBD2
CASVALAGGLQFF
TGTGCCAGCGTGGCCTTAGCGGGGGGCCTACAGTTCTTC
>TRBV28|NA|TRBJ2-2|NA
CASSLNGQGGGSNTGELFF
TGTGCCAGCAGTTTAAATGGCCAGGGGGGCGGCTCGAACACCGGGGAGCTGTTTTTT
>TRBV28|NA|TRBJ1-6|NA
CASSLWGDSGGGLSSPLHF
TGTGCCAGCAGTTTATGGGGGGACTCCGGCGGGGGTCTTAGTTCACCCCTCCACTTT